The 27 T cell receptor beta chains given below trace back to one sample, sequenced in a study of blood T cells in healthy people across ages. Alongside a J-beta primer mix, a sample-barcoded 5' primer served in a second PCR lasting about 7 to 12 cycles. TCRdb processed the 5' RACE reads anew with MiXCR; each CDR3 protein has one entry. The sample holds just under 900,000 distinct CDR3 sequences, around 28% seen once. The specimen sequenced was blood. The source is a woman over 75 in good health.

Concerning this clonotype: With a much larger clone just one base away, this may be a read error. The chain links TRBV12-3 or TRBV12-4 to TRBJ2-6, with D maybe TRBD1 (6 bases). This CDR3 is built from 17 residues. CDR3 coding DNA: TGTGCCAGCAGTTTAATCCGGGACACCTCTGGGGCCAACGTCCGGACTTTC. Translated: CASSLIRDTSGANVRTF.

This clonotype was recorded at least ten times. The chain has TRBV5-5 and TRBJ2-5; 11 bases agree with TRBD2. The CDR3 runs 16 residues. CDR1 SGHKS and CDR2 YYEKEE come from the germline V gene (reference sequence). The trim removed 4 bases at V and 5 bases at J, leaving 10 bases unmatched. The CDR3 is CASSPGTSGYGETQYF. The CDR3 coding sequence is TGTGCCAGCAGCCCAGGGACTAGCGGTTATGGGGAGACCCAGTACTTC.

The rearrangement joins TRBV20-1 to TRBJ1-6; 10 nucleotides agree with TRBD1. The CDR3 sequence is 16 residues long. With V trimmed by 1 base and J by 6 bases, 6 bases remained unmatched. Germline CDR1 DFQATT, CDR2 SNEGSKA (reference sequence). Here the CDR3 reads CSARATTGGSNSPLHF. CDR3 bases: TGCAGTGCTAGAGCCACGACAGGGGGCTCTAATTCACCCCTCCACTTT.

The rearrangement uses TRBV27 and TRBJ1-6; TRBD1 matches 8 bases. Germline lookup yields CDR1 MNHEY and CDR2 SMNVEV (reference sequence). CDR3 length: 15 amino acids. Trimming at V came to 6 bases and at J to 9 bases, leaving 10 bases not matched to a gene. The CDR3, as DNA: TGTGCCAGCAGCCAATTTCAGGGGGCGAGTTCACCCCTCCACTTT. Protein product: CASSQFQGASSPLHF.

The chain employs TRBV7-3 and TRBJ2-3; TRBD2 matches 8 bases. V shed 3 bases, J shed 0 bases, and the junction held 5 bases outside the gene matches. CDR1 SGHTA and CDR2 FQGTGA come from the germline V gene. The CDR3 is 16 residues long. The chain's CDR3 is CASSLLAGFSTDTQYF. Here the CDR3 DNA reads TGTGCCAGCAGCTTGTTAGCGGGGTTTAGCACAGATACGCAGTATTTT. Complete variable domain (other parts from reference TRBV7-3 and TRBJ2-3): GAGVSQTPSNKVTEKGKYVELRCDPISGHTALYWYRQSLGQGPEFLIYFQGTGAADDSGLPNDRFFAVRPEGSVSTLKIQRTERGDSAVYLCASSLLAGFSTDTQYFGPGTRLTVL.

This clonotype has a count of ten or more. CDR3 bases: TGCAGTGCTAGAGATTTCAACACGGGCAATCAGCCCCAGCATTTT. It yields the protein CSARDFNTGNQPQHF. The rearrangement joins TRBV20-1 to TRBJ1-5, with D unresolved. This CDR3 spans 15 amino acids. The V and J ends lost 0 bases and 2 bases respectively, with 11 bases between them. Germline V gene lookup returns CDR1 DFQATT and CDR2 SNEGSKA (reference sequence).

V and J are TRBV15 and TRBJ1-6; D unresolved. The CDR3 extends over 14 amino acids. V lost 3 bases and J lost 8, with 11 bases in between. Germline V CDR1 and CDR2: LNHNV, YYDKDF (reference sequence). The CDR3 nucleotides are TGTGCCACCAGCAGGCGAGCTATCGATTCACCCCTCCACTTT. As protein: CATSRRAIDSPLHF.

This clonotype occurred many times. DNA for the CDR3: TGCGCCAGCAGCTTTCCACCGGGACAGGGGAGCACCTATAATTCACCCCTCCACTTT. Protein product: CASSFPPGQGSTYNSPLHF. The chain couples TRBV4-3 to TRBJ1-6, with 10 bases aligning to TRBD1. CDR1 and CDR2 from the germline V gene are LGHNA and YSLEER. The CDR3 sequence is 19 residues long. Trimming removed 5 bases from V and 2 bases from J; junction bases left unmatched: 12.

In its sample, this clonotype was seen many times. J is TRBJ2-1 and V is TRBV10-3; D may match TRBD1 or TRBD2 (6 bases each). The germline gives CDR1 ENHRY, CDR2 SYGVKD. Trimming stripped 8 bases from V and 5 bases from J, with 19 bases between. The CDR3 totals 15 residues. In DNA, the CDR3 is TGTGCCATCCTGAGCGGGCAGGGGACCAACAATGAGCAGTTCTTC. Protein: CAILSGQGTNNEQFF.

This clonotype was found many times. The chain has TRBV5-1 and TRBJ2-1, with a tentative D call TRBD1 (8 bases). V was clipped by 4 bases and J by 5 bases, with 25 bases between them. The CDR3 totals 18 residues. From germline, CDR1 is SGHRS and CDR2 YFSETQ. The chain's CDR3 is CASSQRGRGRVGHNEQFF. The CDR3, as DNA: TGCGCCAGCAGCCAGCGGGGCAGGGGGCGAGTCGGTCACAATGAGCAGTTCTTC.

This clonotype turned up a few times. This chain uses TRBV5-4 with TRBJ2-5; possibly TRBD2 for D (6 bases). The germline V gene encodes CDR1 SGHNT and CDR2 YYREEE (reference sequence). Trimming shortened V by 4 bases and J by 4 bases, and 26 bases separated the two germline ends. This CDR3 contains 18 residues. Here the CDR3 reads CASSKGLRHLNSGETQYF. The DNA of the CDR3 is TGTGCCAGCAGCAAGGGACTTCGACACTTGAATTCCGGAGAGACCCAGTACTTC.

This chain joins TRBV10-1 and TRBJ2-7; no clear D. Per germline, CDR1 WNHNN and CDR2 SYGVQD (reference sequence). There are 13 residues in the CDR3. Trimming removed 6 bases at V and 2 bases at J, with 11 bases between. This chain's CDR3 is CASRSTETYEQYF. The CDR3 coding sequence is TGCGCCAGCAGGTCGACTGAAACCTACGAGCAGTACTTC.

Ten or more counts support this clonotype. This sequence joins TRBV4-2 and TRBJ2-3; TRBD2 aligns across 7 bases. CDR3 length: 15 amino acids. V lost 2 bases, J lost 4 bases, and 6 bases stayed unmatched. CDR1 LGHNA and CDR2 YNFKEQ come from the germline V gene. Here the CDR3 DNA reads TGTGCCAGCAGCCAATACGGCGGGGGTGCAGATACGCAGTATTTT. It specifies CASSQYGGGADTQYF.

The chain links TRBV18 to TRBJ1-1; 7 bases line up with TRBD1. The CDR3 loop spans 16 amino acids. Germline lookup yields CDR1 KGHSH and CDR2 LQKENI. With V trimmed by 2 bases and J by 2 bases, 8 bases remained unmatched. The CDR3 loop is CASSPNGQGDNTEAFF. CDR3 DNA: TGTGCCAGCTCACCAAATGGGCAGGGGGATAACACTGAAGCTTTCTTT.

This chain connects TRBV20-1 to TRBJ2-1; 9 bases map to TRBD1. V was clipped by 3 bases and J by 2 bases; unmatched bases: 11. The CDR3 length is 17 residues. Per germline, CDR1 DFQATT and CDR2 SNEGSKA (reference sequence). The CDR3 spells CSARMDRGPATYNEQFF. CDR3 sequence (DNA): TGCAGTGCTAGGATGGACAGGGGACCCGCGACCTACAATGAGCAGTTCTTC.

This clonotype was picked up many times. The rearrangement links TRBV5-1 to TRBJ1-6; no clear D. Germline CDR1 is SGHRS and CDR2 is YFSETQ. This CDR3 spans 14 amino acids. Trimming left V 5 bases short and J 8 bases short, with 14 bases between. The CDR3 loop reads CASSRVADYSPLHF. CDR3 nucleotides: TGCGCCAGCAGTCGAGTCGCCGATTATTCACCCCTCCACTTT.

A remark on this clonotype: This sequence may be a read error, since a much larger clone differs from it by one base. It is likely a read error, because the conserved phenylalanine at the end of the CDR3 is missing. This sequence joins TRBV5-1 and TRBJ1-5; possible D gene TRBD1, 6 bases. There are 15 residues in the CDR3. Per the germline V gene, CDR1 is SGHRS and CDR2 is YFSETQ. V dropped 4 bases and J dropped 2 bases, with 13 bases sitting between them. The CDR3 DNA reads TGCGCCAGCAGCCTGACAGGTGACGGCAATCAGCCCCAGCATTGT. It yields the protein CASSLTGDGNQPQHC.

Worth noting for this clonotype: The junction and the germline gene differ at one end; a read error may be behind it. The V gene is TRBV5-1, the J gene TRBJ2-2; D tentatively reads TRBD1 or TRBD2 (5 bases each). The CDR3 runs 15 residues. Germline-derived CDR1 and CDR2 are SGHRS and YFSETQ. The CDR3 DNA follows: TGCACCAGCAGCGGCGTAGGGGCAGGTACCGGGGAGCTGTTTTTT. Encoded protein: CTSSGVGAGTGELFF.

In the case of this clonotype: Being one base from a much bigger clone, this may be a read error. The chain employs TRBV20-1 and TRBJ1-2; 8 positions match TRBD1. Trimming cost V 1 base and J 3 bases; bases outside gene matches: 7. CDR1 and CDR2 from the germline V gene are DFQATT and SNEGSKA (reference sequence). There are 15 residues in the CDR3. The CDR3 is CSARGILTGDYGYTF. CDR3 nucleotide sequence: TGCAGTGCTAGAGGGATCCTGACAGGGGACTATGGCTACACCTTC.

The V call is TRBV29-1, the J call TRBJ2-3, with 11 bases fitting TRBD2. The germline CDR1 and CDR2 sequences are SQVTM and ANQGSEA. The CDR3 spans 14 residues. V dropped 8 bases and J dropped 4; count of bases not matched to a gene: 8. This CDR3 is CSPHLAGGPDTQYF. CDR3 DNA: TGCAGCCCTCACCTAGCGGGAGGCCCAGATACGCAGTATTTT.

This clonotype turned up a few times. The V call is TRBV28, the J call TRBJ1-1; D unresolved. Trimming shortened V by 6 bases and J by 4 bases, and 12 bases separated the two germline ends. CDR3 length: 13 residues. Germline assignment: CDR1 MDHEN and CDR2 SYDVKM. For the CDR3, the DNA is TGTGCCAGCAGCCGGGAAGAGCTCACTGAAGCTTTCTTT. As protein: CASSREELTEAFF.

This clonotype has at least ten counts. This CDR3 reads CATSLGRTDTQYF. CDR3 in DNA: TGTGCCACCAGCCTCGGGCGCACAGATACGCAGTATTTT. The chain couples TRBV15 to TRBJ2-3; D is unclear. V shed 5 bases and J shed 1 base, with 7 bases lying between them. The CDR3 covers 13 residues. Germline assignment: CDR1 LNHNV and CDR2 YYDKDF (reference sequence).

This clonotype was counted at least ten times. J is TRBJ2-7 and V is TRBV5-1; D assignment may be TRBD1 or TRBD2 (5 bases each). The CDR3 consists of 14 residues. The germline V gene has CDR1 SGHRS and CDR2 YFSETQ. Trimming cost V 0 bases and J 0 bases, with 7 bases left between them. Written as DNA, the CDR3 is TGCGCCAGCAGCTTGGGGGGGACCTCCTACGAGCAGTACTTC. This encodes CASSLGGTSYEQYF.

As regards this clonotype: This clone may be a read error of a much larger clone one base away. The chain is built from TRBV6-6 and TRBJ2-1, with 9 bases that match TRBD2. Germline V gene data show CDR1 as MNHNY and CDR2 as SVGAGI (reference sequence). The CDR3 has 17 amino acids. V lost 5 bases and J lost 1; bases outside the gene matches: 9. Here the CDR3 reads CASSRLAEGVSYNEQFF. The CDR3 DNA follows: TGTGCCAGCAGTAGACTAGCGGAGGGTGTGTCCTACAATGAGCAGTTCTTC.

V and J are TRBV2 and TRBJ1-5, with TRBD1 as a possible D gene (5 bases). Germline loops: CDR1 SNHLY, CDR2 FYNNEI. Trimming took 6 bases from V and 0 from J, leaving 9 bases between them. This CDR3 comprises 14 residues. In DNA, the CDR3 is TGTGCCAGCAGGGGACCGAGTAGCAATCAGCCCCAGCATTTT. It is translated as CASRGPSSNQPQHF. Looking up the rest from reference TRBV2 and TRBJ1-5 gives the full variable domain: EPEVTQTPSHQVTQMGQEVILRCVPISNHLYFYWYRQILGQKVEFLVSFYNNEISEKSEIFDDQFSVERPDGSNFTLKIRSTKLEDSAMYFCASRGPSSNQPQHFGDGTRLSIL.

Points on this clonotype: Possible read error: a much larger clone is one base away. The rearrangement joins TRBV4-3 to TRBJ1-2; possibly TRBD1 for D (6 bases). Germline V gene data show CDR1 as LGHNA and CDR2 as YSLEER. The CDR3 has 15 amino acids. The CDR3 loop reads CAGSLVGAGNYGYTF. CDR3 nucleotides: TGCGCCGGCAGCCTCGTGGGGGCGGGAAACTATGGCTACACCTTC.

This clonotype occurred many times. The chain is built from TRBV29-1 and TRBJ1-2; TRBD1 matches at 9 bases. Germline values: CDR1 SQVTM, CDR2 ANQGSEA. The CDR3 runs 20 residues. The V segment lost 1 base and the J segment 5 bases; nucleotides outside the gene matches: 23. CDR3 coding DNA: TGCAGCGTTGAAGCGGGACCAGGACAGGGGATGAGGTCGAACCCTTATGGCTACACCTTC. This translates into CSVEAGPGQGMRSNPYGYTF.